These 30 T cell receptor beta chains share one sample of origin, sequenced in a study of response to subunit inactivated influenza vaccine. TCRdb re-called the RT-PCR reads through MiXCR, storing one row per CDR3 protein. Of some 600,000 distinct CDR3 sequences listed, roughly 15% are singletons. The sample was PBMCs from blood, taken 14 to 15 days before vaccination. These receptors came from a man in his fifties who received an inactivated influenza vaccine.

The J gene is TRBJ2-2, the V gene TRBV7-3; 13 bases are a match to TRBD2. This CDR3 is built from 15 residues. The germline V gene has CDR1 SGHTA and CDR2 FQGTGA. Trimming cost V 4 bases and J 7 bases; bases outside gene matches: 3. The CDR3 protein is CASSSTSGRVGELFF. CDR3 DNA: TGTGCCAGCAGCTCTACTAGCGGGAGGGTCGGGGAGCTGTTTTTT.

The chain combines TRBV7-2 with TRBJ2-2, with a tentative D call TRBD1 (5 bases). Germline CDR1 SGHTA, CDR2 FQGNSA. Trimming pared 2 bases from V and 7 bases from J, leaving 11 bases between. The CDR3 sequence is 14 residues long. The CDR3 sequence: CASSLSGPHGELFF. CDR3 in DNA: TGTGCCAGCAGCTTATCAGGGCCTCACGGGGAGCTGTTTTTT.

J is TRBJ1-1 and V is TRBV7-2, with 10 bases that match TRBD1. The CDR3 runs to 16 residues. CDR1 SGHTA and CDR2 FQGNSA come from the germline V gene. The V segment lost 3 bases and the J segment 6 bases; nucleotides outside the gene matches: 10. Written as DNA, the CDR3 is TGTGCCAGCAGCTTGGGGACAGGGGCACGAATGGCTGAAGCTTTCTTT. Its protein product is CASSLGTGARMAEAFF.

The chain recombines TRBV6-5 with TRBJ2-7; the match to TRBD1 covers 7 bases. V gave up 0 bases and J gave up 0 bases; unmatched junction bases: 8. The CDR3 is 17 amino acids. The germline CDR1 and CDR2 sequences are MNHEY and SVGAGI. The CDR3 is CASSYSPGQSTSYEQYF. The DNA of the CDR3 is TGTGCCAGCAGTTACTCTCCGGGACAGAGTACCTCCTACGAGCAGTACTTC.

The chain recombines TRBV6-2 or TRBV6-3 with TRBJ2-7; 7 nucleotides match TRBD2. Germline V lookup: CDR1 MNHEY, CDR2 SVGEGT. Trimming cost V 6 bases and J 6 bases; bases outside gene matches: 2. The CDR3 is 11 residues long. The CDR3 region is CASRTSSEQYF. In DNA form, the CDR3 reads TGTGCCAGCAGGACTAGCTCCGAGCAGTACTTC.

This clonotype occurred many times. V is TRBV29-1 and J is TRBJ1-2; D is perhaps TRBD1 (5 bases). V lost 6 bases and J 0 bases, leaving 11 bases between the germline ends. Per the germline V gene, CDR1 is SQVTM and CDR2 is ANQGSEA. CDR3 length: 13 residues. The CDR3 sequence: CSVRQGPNYGYTF. Here the CDR3 DNA reads TGCAGCGTACGTCAGGGTCCTAACTATGGCTACACCTTC.

This clonotype was counted between two and nine times. The chain links TRBV4-3 to TRBJ1-6; tentative D call: TRBD1 (5 bases). V was trimmed by 1 base and J by 9 bases, leaving 19 bases between them. This CDR3 comprises 17 residues. Germline CDR1 and CDR2: LGHNA and YSLEER. CDR3 nucleotides: TGCGCCAGCAGCCAAGTGATTGGGGGAGGCGGTGCTTCACCCCTCCACTTT. Translation gives CASSQVIGGGGASPLHF.

The chain carries TRBV10-3 and TRBJ2-3; D remains unclear. The V gene's germline CDR1 is ENHRY and CDR2 SYGVKD. The ends were cut back, 4 bases at V and 0 bases at J, with 5 bases in the middle. The CDR3 has 13 amino acids. The CDR3 DNA is TGTGCCATCAGTGGCGGTAGCACAGATACGCAGTATTTT. It translates to CAISGGSTDTQYF.

As for this clonotype: Given a much more abundant clone one base away, this may be a read error. This rearrangement joins TRBV12-3 or TRBV12-4 to TRBJ1-2; TRBD1 matches 11 bases. The CDR3 is made up of 14 amino acids. V shed 8 bases and J 8 bases; nucleotides not matched to a gene: 10. The CDR3 DNA reads as TGTGCCAGCGGCCAGGACAGGGGGCGGAGGGGCTACACCTTC. As protein: CASGQDRGRRGYTF.

This clonotype appeared many times. The J gene is TRBJ2-7, the V gene TRBV7-9; D perhaps matches TRBD2 (5 bases). The CDR3 contains 13 residues. Trimming took 5 bases from V and 2 from J, leaving 10 bases between them. Looked up from germline, CDR1 is SEHNR and CDR2 is FQNEAQ (reference sequence). CDR3 sequence (DNA): TGTGCCAGCAGCCCGACGGGGACCTACGAGCAGTACTTC. Protein: CASSPTGTYEQYF.

The rearrangement links TRBV28 to TRBJ2-1; 10 nucleotides align to TRBD1. The CDR3 length is 15 residues. The V gene end was trimmed by 5 bases and the J gene end by 8 bases; junction bases not matched to a gene: 9. Per germline, CDR1 MDHEN and CDR2 SYDVKM. CDR3: CASSPMGQGKDEQFF. The CDR3 coding sequence is TGTGCCAGCAGTCCTATGGGACAGGGGAAGGATGAGCAGTTCTTC.

This clonotype was seen a few times. V is TRBV9 and J is TRBJ2-3; 7 bases fit TRBD1. Trimming removed 2 bases from V and 1 base from J; junction bases left unmatched: 4. Germline CDR1 and CDR2: SGDLS and YYNGEE. This CDR3 has 15 residues. The CDR3 DNA sequence: TGTGCCAGCAGCGTCCTTGGGACAGGCACAGATACGCAGTATTTT. It specifies CASSVLGTGTDTQYF.

This clonotype was detected only a few times. This sequence joins TRBV11-2 and TRBJ2-6; D is undetermined. Looked up from germline, CDR1 is SGHAT and CDR2 is FQNNGV. Trimming left V 3 bases short and J 0 bases short, with 12 bases between. The CDR3 loop spans 17 amino acids. The chain's CDR3 is CASSFEILRSGANVLTF. The CDR3 coding sequence is TGTGCCAGCAGCTTCGAGATCCTACGCTCTGGGGCCAACGTCCTGACTTTC.

There are a few counts of this clonotype. This chain uses TRBV3-1 with TRBJ2-1; TRBD1 matches 9 bases. Germline V CDR1 and CDR2: LGHDT, YNNKEL (reference sequence). The trim removed 3 bases at V and 9 bases at J, leaving 6 bases unmatched. This CDR3 spans 14 amino acids. The chain's CDR3 is CASSQAGTGFEQFF. CDR3 nucleotide sequence: TGTGCCAGCAGCCAGGCCGGGACAGGGTTTGAGCAGTTCTTC.

The table lists this clonotype with a few counts. V and J are TRBV6-5 and TRBJ2-1; D ambiguous. The CDR3 is made up of 14 amino acids. V gave up 2 bases and J gave up 7 bases, with 12 bases separating them. Germline loops: CDR1 MNHEY, CDR2 SVGAGI. The CDR3: CASSYSGRRNEQFF. DNA of the CDR3: TGTGCCAGCAGTTACAGTGGCAGGCGGAATGAGCAGTTCTTC.

The chain recombines TRBV5-1 with TRBJ1-1; a possible D gene is TRBD1 (5 bases). This CDR3 has 14 residues. V dropped 4 bases and J dropped 8 bases, with 18 bases sitting between them. Looked up from germline, CDR1 is SGHRS and CDR2 is YFSETQ. CDR3 loop: CASSPTGGELEAFF. The CDR3 nucleotides read TGCGCCAGCAGCCCGACGGGGGGGGAATTAGAAGCTTTCTTT.

The chain uses TRBV20-1 and TRBJ2-3; tentatively, D is TRBD2 (5 bases). This CDR3 has 17 residues. Germline V gene lookup returns CDR1 DFQATT and CDR2 SNEGSKA (reference sequence). The V end was cut by 1 base, the J end by 0 bases, with 17 bases between. Here the CDR3 DNA reads TGCAGTGCTAGAGCCCCCCGAGGGATCACTAGCACAGATACGCAGTATTTT. Residues: CSARAPRGITSTDTQYF.

J is TRBJ2-7 and V is TRBV12-5, with 7 positions matching TRBD1. CDR3 size: 17 residues. The germline V gene has CDR1 LGHNT and CDR2 FRNRAP. The V and J ends lost 0 bases and 2 bases, in that order; junction bases with no gene match: 10. Written as DNA, the CDR3 is TGTGCTAGTGGTTTGGTCAGGTGGGGGACAGAGACCTACGAGCAGTACTTC. Translating gives CASGLVRWGTETYEQYF.

This clonotype came up a few times. The chain couples TRBV20-1 to TRBJ1-2; D is undetermined. The CDR3 consists of 14 residues. The V gene lost 3 bases and the J gene lost 0 bases, with 11 bases spanning the gap. Germline V CDR1 and CDR2: DFQATT, SNEGSKA (reference sequence). CDR3: CSASRRVTNYGYTF. CDR3 bases: TGCAGTGCTAGTAGACGGGTTACTAACTATGGCTACACCTTC.

There are a few counts of this clonotype. The chain recombines TRBV6-5 with TRBJ2-1; TRBD2 matches 8 bases. In germline, CDR1 is MNHEY, CDR2 SVGAGI. The CDR3 length is 15 residues. Trimming at V came to 0 bases and at J to 9 bases, leaving 7 bases not matched to a gene. The CDR3 region is CASSYSTGGAGEQFF. CDR3 nucleotide sequence: TGTGCCAGCAGTTACTCTACGGGGGGGGCAGGTGAGCAGTTCTTC.

This chain links TRBV7-9 with TRBJ2-3; the D gene is possibly TRBD2 (6 bases). The CDR3 is made up of 15 amino acids. Germline values: CDR1 SEHNR, CDR2 FQNEAQ (reference sequence). The germline V and J ends were trimmed by 4 bases and 0 bases, with 11 bases remaining between them. This CDR3 is CASSSRDFSTDTQYF. Written as DNA, the CDR3 is TGTGCCAGCAGCTCCCGGGACTTTAGCACAGATACGCAGTATTTT.

The chain has TRBV28 and TRBJ2-1; 9 bases fit TRBD1. The germline CDR1 and CDR2 sequences are MDHEN and SYDVKM. V was clipped by 6 bases and J by 3 bases; unmatched bases: 3. The CDR3 length is 14 residues. CDR3 coding DNA: TGTGCCAGCAGACAGGGGGCCGGCTACAATGAGCAGTTCTTC. Translated: CASRQGAGYNEQFF.

The chain is built from TRBV4-1 and TRBJ2-7; D might be TRBD1 (6 bases). Deletions cut 3 bases from V and 0 bases from J, with 18 bases between. The germline CDR1 and CDR2 sequences are MGHRA and YSYEKL. The CDR3 sequence is 17 residues long. CDR3 loop: CASSHSIKDRSSYEQYF. The CDR3 nucleotides are TGCGCCAGCAGCCATTCGATAAAGGACAGAAGCTCCTACGAGCAGTACTTC.

This clonotype was recorded at least ten times. The chain carries TRBV2 and TRBJ2-3; 11 bases map to TRBD2. Germline V gene lookup returns CDR1 SNHLY and CDR2 FYNNEI. The V gene end was trimmed by 3 bases and the J gene end by 5 bases; junction bases not matched to a gene: 7. CDR3 length: 16 amino acids. CDR3 bases: TGTGCCAGCAGTGACCCGGGACTAGCGGCGGGAGATACGCAGTATTTT. Translation gives CASSDPGLAAGDTQYF. The whole variable domain, remainder taken from reference TRBV2 and TRBJ2-3, is EPEVTQTPSHQVTQMGQEVILRCVPISNHLYFYWYRQILGQKVEFLVSFYNNEISEKSEIFDDQFSVERPDGSNFTLKIRSTKLEDSAMYFCASSDPGLAAGDTQYFGPGTRLTVL.

The chain carries TRBV7-9 and TRBJ2-5; D is ambiguous. This CDR3 comprises 15 residues. The V gene lost 5 bases and the J gene lost 3 bases, with 16 bases spanning the gap. Germline V gene lookup returns CDR1 SEHNR and CDR2 FQNEAQ (reference sequence). The CDR3 DNA reads as TGTGCCAGCAGCCGACAAACGGACCCGAAAGAGACCCAGTACTTC. Its translation is CASSRQTDPKETQYF.

The sample holds many counts of this clonotype. The CDR3 DNA follows: TGTGCCACCAGTGACCTCCGGACAGGACATGGGCAGTTCTTC. Translation gives CATSDLRTGHGQFF. The gene calls are TRBV24-1 and TRBJ2-1; TRBD1 matches 7 bases. V shed 4 bases, J shed 12 bases, and the junction held 11 bases outside the gene matches. Germline-derived CDR1 and CDR2 are KGHDR and SFDVKD. The CDR3 runs 14 residues.

This chain links TRBV7-2 with TRBJ1-2; D is unclear. The V and J ends lost 0 bases and 6 bases respectively, with 8 bases between them. Germline CDR1 and CDR2: SGHTA and FQGNSA. The CDR3 loop spans 13 amino acids. The CDR3 bases are TGTGCCAGCAGCTTAGCCCGGGAGAATGGCTACACCTTC. As protein: CASSLARENGYTF.

This clonotype was detected ten times or more. The gene calls are TRBV4-1 and TRBJ2-1; TRBD2 agrees at 7 bases. Germline lookup yields CDR1 MGHRA and CDR2 YSYEKL. The CDR3 has 18 amino acids. J was trimmed by 0 bases and V by 0 bases; bases with no gene match: 8. CDR3 sequence (DNA): TGCGCCAGCAGCCAAGAAAGCGGGATCGTTAGCTCCTACAATGAGCAGTTCTTC. This encodes CASSQESGIVSSYNEQFF.

Many counts were recorded for this clonotype. The chain has TRBV6-2 or TRBV6-3 and TRBJ1-1; D may be TRBD1 (5 bases). CDR3 size: 12 residues. The germline V gene has CDR1 MNHEY and CDR2 SVGEGT. V gave up 4 bases and J gave up 4 bases, with 7 bases separating them. The CDR3 region has the DNA TGTGCCAGCAGTTTCCAGGGCACTGAAGCTTTCTTT. As protein: CASSFQGTEAFF.

The chain combines TRBV3-1 with TRBJ2-5; 8 bases line up with TRBD2. Germline assignment: CDR1 LGHDT and CDR2 YNNKEL (reference sequence). This CDR3 has 15 amino acids. Losses at the gene ends were 3 bases for V and 5 bases for J; bases not matched to a gene: 8. CDR3 region: CASSQGAGVLETQYF. The CDR3 nucleotides are TGTGCCAGCAGCCAGGGAGCGGGAGTTCTGGAGACCCAGTACTTC.